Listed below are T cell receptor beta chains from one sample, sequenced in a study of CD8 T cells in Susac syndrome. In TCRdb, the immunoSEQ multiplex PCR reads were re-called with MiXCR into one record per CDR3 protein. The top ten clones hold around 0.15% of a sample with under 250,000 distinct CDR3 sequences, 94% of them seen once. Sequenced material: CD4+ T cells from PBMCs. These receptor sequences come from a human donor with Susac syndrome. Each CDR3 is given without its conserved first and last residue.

ASSQGQGNYGYT,TRBV3-1
ASSTRSAGTSPPDTQY,TRBV12-3/TRBV12-4
SANSGGETQY,TRBV20-1
ATSPRGHLNVKAKNIQY,TRBV15
ASSLRAEPRSGGYT,TRBV12-3/TRBV12-4
ASSIEPGNTIY,TRBV19
AIRRTASSYNEQF,TRBV10-3
ASSRAAESYEQY,TRBV7-8
SARVEGLQETQY,TRBV20-1
AWSVLKGNQPQH,TRBV30
ASAFGVVRADEQY,TRBV7-8
ASSLSWGGNSPLH,TRBV27
SARGDRRSSYNEQF,TRBV20-1
ASSLPNQPQH,TRBV7-2
SGRSLYGYT,TRBV20-1
ASSLDPGDNTGELF,TRBV5-1
SAQDRGDYGYT,TRBV20-1